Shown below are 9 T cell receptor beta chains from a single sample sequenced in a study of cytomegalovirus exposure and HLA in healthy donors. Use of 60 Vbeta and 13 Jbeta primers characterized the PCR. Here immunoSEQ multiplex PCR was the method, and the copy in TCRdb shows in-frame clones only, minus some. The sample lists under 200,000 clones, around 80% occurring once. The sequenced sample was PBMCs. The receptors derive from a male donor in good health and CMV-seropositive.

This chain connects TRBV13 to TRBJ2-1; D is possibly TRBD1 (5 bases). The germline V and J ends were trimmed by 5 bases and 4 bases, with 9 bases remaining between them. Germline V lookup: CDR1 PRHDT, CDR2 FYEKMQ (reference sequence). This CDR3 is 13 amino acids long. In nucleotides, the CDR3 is TGTGCCAGCAGCCCAGACAGATACAATGAGCAGTTCTTC. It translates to CASSPDRYNEQFF.

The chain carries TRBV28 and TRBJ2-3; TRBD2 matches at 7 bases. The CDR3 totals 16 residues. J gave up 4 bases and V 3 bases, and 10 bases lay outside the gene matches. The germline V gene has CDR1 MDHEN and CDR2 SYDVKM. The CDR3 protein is CASSFRRLAGADTQYF. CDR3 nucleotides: TGTGCCAGCAGTTTTCGAAGACTAGCAGGCGCAGATACGCAGTATTTT.

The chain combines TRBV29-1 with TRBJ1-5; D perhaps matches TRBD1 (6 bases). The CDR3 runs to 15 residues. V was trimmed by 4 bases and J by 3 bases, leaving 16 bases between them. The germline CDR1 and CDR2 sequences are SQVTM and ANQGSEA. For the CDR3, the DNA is TGCAGCGTTGGAGCGGGACAAGGGCCCAATCAGCCCCAGCATTTT. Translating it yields CSVGAGQGPNQPQHF.

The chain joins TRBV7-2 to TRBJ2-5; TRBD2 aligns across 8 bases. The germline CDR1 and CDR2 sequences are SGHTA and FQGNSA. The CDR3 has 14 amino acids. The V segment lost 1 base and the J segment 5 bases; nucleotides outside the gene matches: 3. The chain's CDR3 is CASSLVIAGETQYF. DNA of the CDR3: TGTGCCAGCAGCTTAGTAATAGCGGGGGAGACCCAGTACTTC.

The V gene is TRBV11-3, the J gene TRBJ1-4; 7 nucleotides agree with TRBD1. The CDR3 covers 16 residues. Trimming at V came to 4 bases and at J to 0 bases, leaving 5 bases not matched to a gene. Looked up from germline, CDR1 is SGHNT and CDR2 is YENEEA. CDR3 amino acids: CASSSWTGATNEKLFF. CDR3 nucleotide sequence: TGTGCCAGCAGCTCCTGGACAGGAGCAACTAATGAAAAACTGTTTTTT. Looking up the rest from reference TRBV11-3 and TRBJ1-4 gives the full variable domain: EAGVVQSPRYKIIEKKQPVAFWCNPISGHNTLYWYLQNLGQGPELLIRYENEEAVDDSQLPKDRFSAERLKGVDSTLKIQPAELGDSAVYLCASSSWTGATNEKLFFGSGTQLSVL.

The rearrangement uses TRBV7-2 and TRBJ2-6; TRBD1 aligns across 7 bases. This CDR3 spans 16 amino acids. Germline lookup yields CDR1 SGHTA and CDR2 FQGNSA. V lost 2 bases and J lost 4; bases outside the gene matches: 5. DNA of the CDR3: TGTGCCAGCAGCTTAAGGCAGGGGGACGGGGCCAACGTCCTGACTTTC. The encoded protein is CASSLRQGDGANVLTF.

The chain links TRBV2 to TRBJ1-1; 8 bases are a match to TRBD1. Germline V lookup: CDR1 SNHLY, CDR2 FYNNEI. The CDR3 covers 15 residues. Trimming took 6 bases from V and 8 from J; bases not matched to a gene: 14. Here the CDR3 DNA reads TGTGCCAGCAGCCCGGACAGGGCCGACCTCACAGAAGCTTTCTTT. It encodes CASSPDRADLTEAFF.

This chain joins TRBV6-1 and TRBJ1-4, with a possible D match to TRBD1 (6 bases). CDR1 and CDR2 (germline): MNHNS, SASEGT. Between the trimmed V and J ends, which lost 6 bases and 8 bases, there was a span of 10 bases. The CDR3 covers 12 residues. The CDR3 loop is CASRTGWEKLFF. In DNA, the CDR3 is TGTGCCAGCAGGACAGGCTGGGAAAAACTGTTTTTT.

CDR3 sequence reads: CASSLAGENTGELFF. The CDR3 DNA follows: TGTGCCAGCAGCTTAGCGGGAGAGAACACCGGGGAGCTGTTTTTT. The chain couples TRBV7-2 to TRBJ2-2; tentatively, D is TRBD2 (5 bases). V lost 0 bases to trimming and J lost 1 base, with 6 bases between them. Germline CDR1 is SGHTA and CDR2 is FQGNSA. This CDR3 comprises 15 residues.